In its sample, the clone carrying this TCR beta chain was seen many times. As yet, its antigen is unknown. An equimolar mix of two oligonucleotides served as the beta constant-region primer for TRBC1 and TRBC2. TCRdb re-called the UMI-ligation and nested PCR reads with MiXCR, one entry per CDR3 protein. The sample has 70,000 to 95,000 distinct CDR3 sequences; 7% to 7.5% are singletons. The data are from a study of naive and memory T cell subsets. General observations from the study: No ground truth validated the naive and memory repertoire findings. From naive to CM, EM and EMRA, diversity decreased and Gini increased.

Germline loops: CDR1 DFQATT, CDR2 SNEGSKA (reference sequence). V was shortened by 4 bases and J by 8 bases, with 18 bases between the two germline ends. The CDR3 is 14 residues long. Alpha and beta libraries were amplified separately from the second PCR onward. This sequence joins TRBV20-1 and TRBJ1-5, with a weak D call TRBD1 (5 bases). Material for sequencing was central memory CD4+ T cells from blood. The TCR sequence derives from a human donor in good health. CDR3 protein: CSATRRQSGKPQHF. The CDR3, as DNA: TGCAGTGCTACAAGAAGACAGTCAGGGAAGCCCCAGCATTTT.